Presented here are 17 T cell receptor beta chains from one specimen sequenced in a study of molecular identifiers for immune sequencing clone quantification. Each CDR3 protein is one row after TCRdb ran MiXCR on the PCR reads. In the table there are about 630,000 distinct CDR3 sequences, over 25% of which are singletons. Material: naive CD8+ T cells from blood, with Jurkat cell RNA spiked in. Subset noted: FACS-sorted CD8+CD4-CCR7+CD45RA+ naive T cells. These receptors came from a human donor in good health. Some libraries in this study had Jurkat cell RNA spiked in.

This clonotype appeared many times. The J gene is TRBJ1-4, the V gene TRBV4-3; tentative D call: TRBD1 (6 bases). Trimming took 0 bases from V and 6 from J, leaving 17 bases between them. Germline V gene data show CDR1 as LGHNA and CDR2 as YSLEER. The CDR3 length is 17 residues. The CDR3 region is CASSQDISTGRDEKLFF. CDR3 DNA sequence: TGCGCCAGCAGCCAAGATATAAGCACAGGGAGGGATGAAAAACTGTTTTTT.

This sequence joins TRBV5-6 and TRBJ2-2, with D maybe TRBD2 (6 bases). The CDR3 is 14 amino acids. V was clipped by 4 bases and J by 7 bases, with 14 bases between them. Germline lookup yields CDR1 SGHDT and CDR2 YYEEEE. Here the CDR3 reads CASSLISEGGELFF. The CDR3 DNA reads TGTGCCAGCAGCCTAATCTCGGAGGGCGGGGAGCTGTTTTTT.

For this clonotype: Lacking the conserved final phenylalanine or tryptophan, this CDR3 likely reflects a read error. The V call is TRBV27, the J call TRBJ2-3, with no clear D. This CDR3 has 14 residues. CDR1 is MNHEY, CDR2 SMNVEV, per germline (reference sequence). V dropped 7 bases and J dropped 2 bases, with 13 bases sitting between them. In nucleotides, the CDR3 is TGTGCCAGCACCCCGGACGGGCCCACAGATACGCAGTATTCT. The encoded protein is CASTPDGPTDTQYS.

This clonotype has just a few counts. V is TRBV11-2 and J is TRBJ2-5; maybe TRBD2 (5 bases). Trimming took off 1 base at V and 10 bases at J, with 13 bases between the two ends. This CDR3 has 13 residues. CDR1 SGHAT and CDR2 FQNNGV come from the germline V gene. DNA of the CDR3: TGTGCCAGCAGCTTAGGTCGGGGATGGGACCAGTACTTC. Protein sequence: CASSLGRGWDQYF.

The table lists this clonotype with a few counts. This chain joins TRBV7-2 and TRBJ2-7; 11 nucleotides agree with TRBD2. Germline CDR1 and CDR2: SGHTA and FQGNSA. CDR3 size: 16 residues. The V gene end was trimmed by 5 bases and the J gene end by 2 bases; junction bases not matched to a gene: 8. Here the CDR3 DNA reads TGTGCCAGCAGCCTTACTAGCGGGAGTGTTCCCTACGAGCAGTACTTC. It encodes CASSLTSGSVPYEQYF. Supplemented by reference TRBV7-2 and TRBJ2-7, the full variable domain reads GAGVSQSPSNKVTEKGKDVELRCDPISGHTALYWYRQSLGQGLEFLIYFQGNSAPDKSGLPSDRFSAERTGGSVSTLTIQRTQQEDSAVYLCASSLTSGSVPYEQYFGPGTRLTVT.

A word on this clonotype: This may arise from a read error, as a much more abundant clone is one base away. The chain has TRBV20-1 and TRBJ1-5; D ambiguous. The CDR3 consists of 16 residues. The V gene's germline CDR1 is DFQATT and CDR2 SNEGSKA (reference sequence). Trimming stripped 6 bases from V and 3 bases from J, with 21 bases between. The CDR3 DNA reads as TGCAGTGCCCCCTGGATAGATTCAGTCCCCAATCAGCCCCAGCATTTT. Residues: CSAPWIDSVPNQPQHF.

This clonotype was counted at least ten times. The rearrangement uses TRBV4-3 and TRBJ2-3; weak D call: TRBD2 (7 bases). Germline assignment: CDR1 LGHNA and CDR2 YSLEER. This CDR3 is built from 19 residues. Trimming cost V 1 base and J 0 bases, with 20 bases left between them. The CDR3, as DNA: TGCGCCAGCAGCCAAGCCGACTTCCTTCGGGGGGCCAGCACAGATACGCAGTATTTT. Protein sequence: CASSQADFLRGASTDTQYF.

Details on this clonotype: A single base separates this from a much larger clone, so it may be a read error. The chain links TRBV11-2 to TRBJ2-1; possibly TRBD2 for D (5 bases). This CDR3 contains 15 residues. Germline loops: CDR1 SGHAT, CDR2 FQNNGV. Here the CDR3 DNA reads TGTGCCAGCACCCCTCCGGGGTACACCTACGATGAGCAGTTCTTC. Translating it yields CASTPPGYTYDEQFF.

The chain is built from TRBV19 and TRBJ2-3; 9 bases fit TRBD1. J was trimmed by 0 bases and V by 5 bases; bases with no gene match: 12. Germline V CDR1 and CDR2: LNHDA, SQIVND (reference sequence). The CDR3 has 18 amino acids. The CDR3 is CASSPRTGALSSTDTQYF. For the CDR3, the DNA is TGTGCCAGTAGTCCGAGGACAGGGGCTCTCTCTAGCACAGATACGCAGTATTTT.

This clonotype has only a few counts. J is TRBJ2-7 and V is TRBV19; D gene uncertain. Germline values: CDR1 LNHDA, CDR2 SQIVND (reference sequence). V lost 3 bases to trimming and J lost 1 base, with 10 bases between them. The CDR3 length is 14 residues. The CDR3 nucleotides are TGTGCCAGTAGTATCTTCCTAGGGTCCTACGAGCAGTACTTC. Translated: CASSIFLGSYEQYF. Supplemented by reference TRBV19 and TRBJ2-7, the full variable domain reads DGGITQSPKYLFRKEGQNVTLSCEQNLNHDAMYWYRQDPGQGLRLIYYSQIVNDFQKGDIAEGYSVSREKKESFPLTVTSAQKNPTAFYLCASSIFLGSYEQYFGPGTRLTVT.

This clonotype was seen at least ten times. This rearrangement joins TRBV20-1 to TRBJ1-4; 7 positions agree with TRBD1. The germline V gene has CDR1 DFQATT and CDR2 SNEGSKA (reference sequence). The V segment lost 5 bases and the J segment 1 base; nucleotides outside the gene matches: 4. The CDR3 runs to 14 residues. In DNA, the CDR3 is TGCAGTGCTCCTCGGGACAGAACTAATGAAAAACTGTTTTTT. This translates into CSAPRDRTNEKLFF.

This clonotype has a count of ten or more. The J gene is TRBJ1-1, the V gene TRBV4-1; D perhaps matches TRBD1 (6 bases). Trimming removed 3 bases from V and 2 bases from J, with 10 bases in between. There are 14 residues in the CDR3. The V gene's germline CDR1 is MGHRA and CDR2 YSYEKL. The CDR3 region has the DNA TGCGCCAGCAGCCAGACAGGACTAAACACTGAAGCTTTCTTT. Translation gives CASSQTGLNTEAFF.

This clonotype has a count of ten or more. The chain couples TRBV7-6 to TRBJ1-4, with D perhaps TRBD1 (5 bases). V was shortened by 4 bases and J by 8 bases, with 17 bases between the two germline ends. This CDR3 has 15 residues. The germline V gene has CDR1 SGHVS and CDR2 FNYEAQ. CDR3 protein: CASSSRPGFQEKLFF. CDR3 bases: TGTGCCAGCAGCTCACGGCCAGGGTTTCAAGAAAAACTGTTTTTT.

V usage is TRBV11-2 and J usage is TRBJ2-3; a possible D gene is TRBD2 (6 bases). This CDR3 is 18 amino acids long. Looked up from germline, CDR1 is SGHAT and CDR2 is FQNNGV. Trimming took 4 bases from V and 1 from J, leaving 21 bases between them. The CDR3 here is CASSSDLGLARGTDTQYF. For the CDR3, the DNA is TGTGCCAGCAGCTCAGATCTAGGGCTAGCGAGAGGCACAGATACGCAGTATTTT.

A remark on this clonotype: One end of the junction fails to match germline, which may point to a read error. The chain employs TRBV4-1 and TRBJ2-3; 7 bases fit TRBD2. The CDR3 runs to 16 residues. Germline V gene data show CDR1 as MGHRA and CDR2 as YSYEKL. For the CDR3, the DNA is TGCGCCAGCAGCCAAGAGCGGCTAGCGGTCACAGATAGGCAGTATTTT. Residues: CASSQERLAVTDRQYF.

Only a few counts were recorded for this clonotype. This rearrangement joins TRBV6-1 to TRBJ2-5, with D perhaps being TRBD1 or TRBD2 (5 bases each). The ends were cut back, 6 bases at V and 2 bases at J, with 10 bases in the middle. Germline CDR1 is MNHNS and CDR2 is SASEGT. CDR3 length equals 13 residues. The CDR3 DNA sequence: TGTGCCAGCAGGGGACCTCAACAAGAGACCCAGTACTTC. Its translation: CASRGPQQETQYF.

A few counts support this clonotype. The chain links TRBV4-3 to TRBJ2-2; the match to TRBD2 covers 16 bases. CDR3 length: 19 amino acids. J lost 4 bases, V lost 0 bases, and 5 bases had no gene match. CDR1 LGHNA and CDR2 YSLEER come from the germline V gene. The CDR3 DNA sequence: TGCGCCAGCAGCCAAGAAGGGACTAGCGGGAGGGGATTCACCGGGGAGCTGTTTTTT. Encoded protein: CASSQEGTSGRGFTGELFF.